The source of this T cell receptor beta chain is a study of CD8 T cells in ankylosing spondylitis. Worth noting for this clonotype: Its antigen is not known.

The CDR3 extends over 11 amino acids. V was pared by 3 bases and J by 8 bases, with 8 bases between. Germline V gene lookup returns CDR1 DFQATT and CDR2 SNEGSKA (reference sequence). Study observations and caveats: It was reported that disease-linked clones were significantly enriched in matched ankylosing spondylitis synovial fluid. Ankylosing spondylitis blood seemed to carry a telltale TCR beta motif made of roughly 8 highly homologous variants. The disease-linked clones had a CD8+ phenotype and low blood frequencies.

As the method for making TCR beta libraries, quantitative 5'-RACE with molecular barcodes was used. TCRdb re-analysed the 5' RACE reads in MiXCR, keeping a single row per CDR3 protein. The table shows roughly 700,000 distinct CDR3 sequences, with 15% to 20% occurring only once. The chain joins TRBV20-1 to TRBJ2-1; D is perhaps TRBD2 (6 bases). Sample: blood, either unsorted or a sorted T cell fraction (not recorded which). The clonotype was recovered from a male donor with ankylosing spondylitis. CDR3 DNA sequence: TGCAGTGCTAGCACGGGAGATGAGCAGTTCTTC. Residues: CSASTGDEQFF.